Sequencing of this T cell receptor beta chain was carried out in a study of blood T cell repertoires in COVID-19. Study overall: COVID-19 samples, acute and convalescent, were from the United States, Italy and Spain. T cells, B-cell-depleted T cells, or PBMCs provided the cDNA or gDNA that served as material.

Measured with immunoSEQ multiplex PCR; TCRdb has only the in-frame clones, and not every one. Of roughly 70,000 clones listed, 86% are singletons. The clonotype comes from a man older than 75 with COVID-19, enrolled during active disease. The sequencing input was peripheral blood.

The CDR3 protein is CASSPTWTGVNSPLHF. The CDR3 DNA reads TGTGCCAGCAGCCCGACTTGGACAGGGGTCAATTCACCCCTCCACTTT. This chain uses TRBV27 with TRBJ1-6; 9 bases line up with TRBD1. With 6 bases clipped from V and 7 bases from J, the junction kept 10 bases outside the gene matches. This CDR3 is 16 amino acids long. The V gene's germline CDR1 is MNHEY and CDR2 SMNVEV (reference sequence).